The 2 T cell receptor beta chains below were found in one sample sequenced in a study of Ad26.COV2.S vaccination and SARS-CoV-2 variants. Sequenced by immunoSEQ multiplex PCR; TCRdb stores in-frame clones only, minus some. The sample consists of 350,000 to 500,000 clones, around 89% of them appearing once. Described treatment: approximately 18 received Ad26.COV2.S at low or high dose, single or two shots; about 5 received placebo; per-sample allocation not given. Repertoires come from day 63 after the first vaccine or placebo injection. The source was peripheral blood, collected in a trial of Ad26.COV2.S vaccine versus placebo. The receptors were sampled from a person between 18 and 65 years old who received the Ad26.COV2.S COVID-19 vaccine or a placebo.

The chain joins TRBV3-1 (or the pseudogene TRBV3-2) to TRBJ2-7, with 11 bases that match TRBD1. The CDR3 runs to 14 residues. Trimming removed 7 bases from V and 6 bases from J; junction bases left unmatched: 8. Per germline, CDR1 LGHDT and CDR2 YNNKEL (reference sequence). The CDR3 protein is CASTTGQGESEQYF. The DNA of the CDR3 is TGTGCCAGCACTACGGGACAGGGGGAATCCGAGCAGTACTTC.

The CDR3 loop is CASSQDDSGGFRRQETQYF. In DNA, the CDR3 is TGCGCCAGCAGCCAAGATGACAGCGGGGGGTTCCGTCGGCAAGAGACCCAGTACTTC. This sequence joins TRBV4-3 and TRBJ2-5, with 9 bases identical to TRBD2. The junction had 13 bases not matched to a gene; V was cut back by 0 bases and J by 2 bases. The germline V gene encodes CDR1 LGHNA and CDR2 YSLEER. The CDR3 consists of 19 residues.